The 12 T cell receptor beta chains presented below share a single source sample, sequenced in a study of blood T cell repertoires in COVID-19. Clones were read by immunoSEQ multiplex PCR, and TCRdb kept only the in-frame ones, dropping some. The table has roughly 91,000 clones, roughly 78% seen once. Material for sequencing was peripheral blood. The receptors derive from an elderly woman with acute or convalescent COVID-19.

This chain uses TRBV10-2 with TRBJ2-2; D not certain. Germline-derived CDR1 and CDR2 are WSHSY and SAAADI. Trimming shortened V by 4 bases and J by 0 bases, and 9 bases separated the two germline ends. This CDR3 has 15 amino acids. The CDR3 DNA reads as TGCGCCAGCAGTGGATCTGCAGCGAACACCGGGGAGCTGTTTTTT. Translation: CASSGSAANTGELFF.

The chain couples TRBV2 to TRBJ2-6; D is possibly TRBD2 (6 bases). The CDR3 is made up of 16 amino acids. V lost 3 bases to trimming and J lost 0 bases, with 9 bases between them. In germline, CDR1 is SNHLY, CDR2 FYNNEI. As DNA, the CDR3 is TGTGCCAGCAGTGAGAAGGGACTCTCTGGGGCCAACGTCCTGACTTTC. Protein sequence: CASSEKGLSGANVLTF.

The chain uses TRBV15 and TRBJ2-5; D is possibly TRBD1 (5 bases). The CDR3 contains 15 residues. V shed 0 bases and J shed 5 bases, with 13 bases lying between them. The germline V gene encodes CDR1 LNHNV and CDR2 YYDKDF (reference sequence). This CDR3 reads CATSRDRTNRETQYF. The CDR3 region has the DNA TGTGCCACCAGCAGAGATAGGACCAACAGGGAGACCCAGTACTTC.

CDR3 nucleotides: TGTGCCAGTAGTATAGGAGGACAGGGGCTGAATGAGCAGTTCTTC. It yields the protein CASSIGGQGLNEQFF. This chain links TRBV19 with TRBJ2-1; TRBD1 agrees at 9 bases. The CDR3 spans 15 residues. Losses at the gene ends were 1 base for V and 7 bases for J; bases not matched to a gene: 5. Germline V gene lookup returns CDR1 LNHDA and CDR2 SQIVND (reference sequence).

The rearrangement joins TRBV27 to TRBJ1-5; D is possibly TRBD1 (5 bases). V was cut by 5 bases and J by 9 bases, with 20 bases left in between. CDR1 and CDR2 from the germline V gene are MNHEY and SMNVEV (reference sequence). The CDR3 extends over 15 amino acids. CDR3 bases: TGTGCCAGCAGTCCGCGGAATGAAGGGGTTTGGCCCCAGCATTTT. This gives the protein CASSPRNEGVWPQHF.

This clone was recorded many times. The rearrangement links TRBV7-2 to TRBJ1-4; no firm D call. V was shortened by 1 base and J by 6 bases, with 9 bases between the two germline ends. The CDR3 contains 14 residues. CDR1 is SGHTA, CDR2 FQGNSA, per germline. The CDR3, as DNA: TGTGCCAGCAGCTTAGAGTACAGTGATGAAAAACTGTTTTTT. It yields the protein CASSLEYSDEKLFF.

The chain links TRBV27 to TRBJ2-1, with D uncertain. With 7 bases removed from V and 7 bases from J, the gap between germline ends came to 8 bases. Germline V lookup: CDR1 MNHEY, CDR2 SMNVEV (reference sequence). The CDR3 runs 11 residues. The CDR3 is CASIHGNEQFF. The CDR3 DNA follows: TGTGCCAGCATACACGGGAATGAGCAGTTCTTC.

The rearrangement uses TRBV6-1 and TRBJ2-4; 8 nucleotides agree with TRBD1. V lost 2 bases and J lost 0; bases outside the gene matches: 9. The CDR3 runs 18 residues. Germline CDR1 and CDR2: MNHNS and SASEGT. CDR3 DNA sequence: TGTGCCAGCAGTGAATGGACAGGGTCCTCCTTAGCCAAAAACATTCAGTACTTC. Encoded protein: CASSEWTGSSLAKNIQYF.

This chain connects TRBV20-1 to TRBJ2-7; tentatively, D is TRBD2 (6 bases). Germline-derived CDR1 and CDR2 are DFQATT and SNEGSKA (reference sequence). The CDR3 has 14 residues. V was shortened by 3 bases and J by 1 base, with 13 bases between the two germline ends. The CDR3 DNA reads as TGCAGTGCTAGTCTACGAGGACTATCCTACGAGCAGTACTTC. It yields the protein CSASLRGLSYEQYF.

This chain uses TRBV11-2 with TRBJ2-5; 8 bases align to TRBD2. This CDR3 is built from 14 residues. Germline trimming cut 0 bases from V and 5 bases from J; bases unmatched to any gene: 2. Germline CDR1 reads SGHAT; CDR2 reads FQNNGV. CDR3: CASSLDSGIETQYF. For the CDR3, the DNA is TGTGCCAGCAGCTTAGATAGCGGGATCGAGACCCAGTACTTC.

The J gene is TRBJ2-1, the V gene TRBV7-9, with 7 nucleotides matching TRBD2. V gave up 6 bases and J gave up 7 bases; unmatched junction bases: 9. Per germline, CDR1 SEHNR and CDR2 FQNEAQ (reference sequence). This CDR3 is 14 amino acids long. The CDR3 nucleotides are TGTGCCAGCAGATTCGGGGGGTCAGAGAATGAGCAGTTCTTC. Protein product: CASRFGGSENEQFF.

The chain employs TRBV3-1 (or the pseudogene TRBV3-2) and TRBJ1-1, with 7 bases matching TRBD1. The germline V gene has CDR1 LGHDT and CDR2 YNNKEL (reference sequence). With V trimmed by 3 bases and J by 4 bases, 8 bases remained unmatched. The CDR3 consists of 15 residues. CDR3 coding DNA: TGTGCCAGCAGCCACCGGGACAGTTGGGCCACTGAAGCTTTCTTT. Protein sequence: CASSHRDSWATEAFF.